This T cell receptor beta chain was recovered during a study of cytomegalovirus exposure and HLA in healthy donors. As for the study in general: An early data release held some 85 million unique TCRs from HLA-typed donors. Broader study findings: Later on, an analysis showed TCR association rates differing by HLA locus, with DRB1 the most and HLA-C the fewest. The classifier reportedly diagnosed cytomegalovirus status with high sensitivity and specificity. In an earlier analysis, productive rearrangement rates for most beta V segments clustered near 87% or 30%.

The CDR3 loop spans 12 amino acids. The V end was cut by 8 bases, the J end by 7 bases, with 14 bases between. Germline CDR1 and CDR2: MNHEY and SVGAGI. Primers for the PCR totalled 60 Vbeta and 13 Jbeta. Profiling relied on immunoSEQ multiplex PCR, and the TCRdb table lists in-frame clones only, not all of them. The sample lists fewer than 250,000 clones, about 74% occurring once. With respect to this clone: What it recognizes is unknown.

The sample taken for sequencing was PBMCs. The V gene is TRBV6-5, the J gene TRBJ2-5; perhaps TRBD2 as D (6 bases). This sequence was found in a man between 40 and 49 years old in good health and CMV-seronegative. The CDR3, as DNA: TGTGCCAGCGGGAGGATCGGGGGGACCCAGTACTTC. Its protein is CASGRIGGTQYF.